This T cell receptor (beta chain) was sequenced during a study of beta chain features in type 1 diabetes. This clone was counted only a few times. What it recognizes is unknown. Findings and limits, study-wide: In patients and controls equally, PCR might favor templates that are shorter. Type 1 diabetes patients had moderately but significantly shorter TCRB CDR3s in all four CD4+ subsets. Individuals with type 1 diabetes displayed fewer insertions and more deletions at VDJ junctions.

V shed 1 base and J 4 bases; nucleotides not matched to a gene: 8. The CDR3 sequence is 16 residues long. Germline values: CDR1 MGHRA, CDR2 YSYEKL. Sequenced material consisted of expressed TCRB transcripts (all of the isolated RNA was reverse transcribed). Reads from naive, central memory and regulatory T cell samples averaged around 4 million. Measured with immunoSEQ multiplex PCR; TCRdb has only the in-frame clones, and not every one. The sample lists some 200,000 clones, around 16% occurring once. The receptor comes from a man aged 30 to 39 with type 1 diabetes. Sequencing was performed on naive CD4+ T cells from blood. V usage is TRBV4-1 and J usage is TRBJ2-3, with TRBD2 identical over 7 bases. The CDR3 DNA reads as TGCGCCAGCAGCCAAGTTGGGAGGGCCAGTGCAGATACGCAGTATTTT. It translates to CASSQVGRASADTQYF.